The sequence of this T cell receptor (beta chain) was determined in a study of blood T cell repertoires in COVID-19. About the research overall: The origin of the acute and convalescent COVID-19 samples was the United States, Italy and Spain. The cDNA or gDNA used as material had been derived from T cells, B-cell-depleted T cells, or PBMCs.

In the original processing: Amplification from reference gene primers served as the basis for estimated nucleated cell counts. Method: immunoSEQ multiplex PCR; TCRdb's copy keeps in-frame clones and lacks some. V and J calls plus clone size are reproduced from that table; the DNA served to infer D and trimming. The sample lists roughly 200,000 clones, around 83% occurring once. Trimming took 5 bases from V and 0 from J, leaving 4 bases between them. This CDR3 is built from 13 residues. CDR1 MDHEN and CDR2 SYDVKM come from the germline V gene. Sequenced input: peripheral blood. This chain joins TRBV28 and TRBJ1-4; no clear D gene. The clonotype originates from a man aged 35 to 55 with active or convalescent COVID-19. The CDR3 region has the DNA TGTGCCAGCAGTCCCACAACTAATGAAAAACTGTTTTTT. Its protein product is CASSPTTNEKLFF.